This TCR beta chain was recorded in a study of T cell changes during pregnancy in multiple sclerosis. Looked up from germline, CDR1 is SNHLY and CDR2 is FYNNEI. This CDR3 region has 12 residues. Deletions cut 2 bases from V and 5 bases from J, with 6 bases between. Sequencing was performed with immunoSEQ multiplex PCR; in TCRdb, only in-frame clones are kept and a portion is missing. The sample lists about 120,000 clones; about 93% were seen once. Source: peripheral blood, taken before pregnancy. The receptor was derived from a female donor with multiple sclerosis, enrolled in a pregnancy study. The J gene is TRBJ1-1, the V gene TRBV2; D remains unclear. CDR3 sequence reads: CASSEFRTEAFF. CDR3 nucleotide sequence: TGTGCCAGCAGTGAATTCCGGACTGAAGCTTTCTTT.